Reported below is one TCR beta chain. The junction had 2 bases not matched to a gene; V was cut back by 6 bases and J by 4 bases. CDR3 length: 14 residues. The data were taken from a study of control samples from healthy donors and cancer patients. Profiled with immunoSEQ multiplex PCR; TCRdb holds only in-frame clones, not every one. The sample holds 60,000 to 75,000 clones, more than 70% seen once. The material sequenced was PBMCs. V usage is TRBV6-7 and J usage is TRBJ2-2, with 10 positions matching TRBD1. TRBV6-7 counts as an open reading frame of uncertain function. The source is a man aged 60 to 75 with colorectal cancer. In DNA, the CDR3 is TGTGCCAGCAGACGACAGGGGGCCACCGGGGAGCTGTTTTTT. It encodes CASRRQGATGELFF.